A single sample gave rise to the 32 T cell receptor beta chains below, sequenced in a study of blood T cell repertoires in COVID-19. Only in-frame clones appear in the TCRdb table, and some are missing; sequencing was by immunoSEQ multiplex PCR. The data hold approximately 66,000 clones, with 73% observed a single time. The sequenced sample consisted of peripheral blood. The receptors stem from a man aged 60-69 years with acute or convalescent COVID-19.

This rearrangement joins TRBV28 to TRBJ1-3; 7 bases are shared with TRBD1. The CDR3 consists of 15 residues. J gave up 4 bases and V 6 bases, and 9 bases lay outside the gene matches. Germline V gene data show CDR1 as MDHEN and CDR2 as SYDVKM. The CDR3 here is CASRPGGSSGNTIYF. The CDR3 DNA follows: TGTGCCAGCAGGCCAGGGGGAAGTTCGGGAAACACCATATATTTT.

The V gene is TRBV15, the J gene TRBJ2-2, with no clear D. Trimming pared 0 bases from V and 0 bases from J, leaving 8 bases between. CDR1 is LNHNV and CDR2 is YYDKDF in the germline V gene (reference sequence). This CDR3 is 16 amino acids long. The CDR3 spells CATSRDQIANTGELFF. The CDR3 DNA sequence: TGTGCCACCAGCAGAGACCAGATCGCGAACACCGGGGAGCTGTTTTTT.

This chain joins TRBV27 and TRBJ2-1; the match to TRBD1 covers 7 bases. Germline assignment: CDR1 MNHEY and CDR2 SMNVEV (reference sequence). The CDR3 totals 13 residues. The junction had 1 base not matched to a gene; V was cut back by 2 bases and J by 6 bases. In nucleotides, the CDR3 is TGTGCCAGCAGTTTAAGGGGGCTCAATGAGCAGTTCTTC. Amino acids: CASSLRGLNEQFF.

This chain connects TRBV5-1 to TRBJ2-2, with 7 bases matching TRBD1. Germline CDR1 is SGHRS and CDR2 is YFSETQ. J was trimmed by 4 bases and V by 3 bases; bases with no gene match: 3. The CDR3 loop spans 14 amino acids. CDR3 sequence (DNA): TGCGCCAGCAGCTGGACAGGAAGCACCGGGGAGCTGTTTTTT. This codes for CASSWTGSTGELFF.

CDR3 DNA: TGTGCCAGTAGTATAAGAAATGAGGGGGCCGTCTATGGCTACACCTTC. It encodes CASSIRNEGAVYGYTF. This chain connects TRBV19 to TRBJ1-2; 7 positions match TRBD1. This CDR3 spans 16 amino acids. Germline-derived CDR1 and CDR2 are LNHDA and SQIVND (reference sequence). Trimming at V came to 2 bases and at J to 4 bases, leaving 10 bases not matched to a gene.

The V and J genes are TRBV19 and TRBJ1-1; 7 nucleotides line up with TRBD1. The CDR3 has 14 amino acids. Germline assignment: CDR1 LNHDA and CDR2 SQIVND (reference sequence). J gave up 3 bases and V 5 bases, and 6 bases lay outside the gene matches. The CDR3 DNA reads as TGTGCCAGTAGTTACCGGGACAGATACACTGAAGCTTTCTTT. Amino acid sequence: CASSYRDRYTEAFF. Supplemented by reference TRBV19 and TRBJ1-1, the full variable domain reads DGGITQSPKYLFRKEGQNVTLSCEQNLNHDAMYWYRQDPGQGLRLIYYSQIVNDFQKGDIAEGYSVSREKKESFPLTVTSAQKNPTAFYLCASSYRDRYTEAFFGQGTRLTVV.

V is TRBV15 and J is TRBJ2-5; D perhaps matches TRBD2 (5 bases). The V gene lost 1 base and the J gene lost 5 bases, with 17 bases spanning the gap. The CDR3 sequence is 16 residues long. Per the germline V gene, CDR1 is LNHNV and CDR2 is YYDKDF (reference sequence). CDR3 sequence (DNA): TGTGCCACCAGCAGAGGAAGAAGCGGTAACCTGGAGACCCAGTACTTC. This sequence encodes CATSRGRSGNLETQYF.

The chain links TRBV7-9 to TRBJ2-7; 9 positions agree with TRBD1. CDR1 and CDR2 from the germline V gene are SEHNR and FQNEAQ (reference sequence). This CDR3 has 13 amino acids. The trim removed 7 bases at V and 2 bases at J, leaving 3 bases unmatched. The CDR3, as DNA: TGTGCCAGCACCCGGGACAGGGCCTACGAGCAGTACTTC. Translated: CASTRDRAYEQYF.

The rearrangement uses TRBV6-5 and TRBJ2-2, with a tentative D call TRBD1 (6 bases). Germline lookup yields CDR1 MNHEY and CDR2 SVGAGI. This CDR3 contains 14 residues. Trimming stripped 6 bases from V and 6 bases from J, with 14 bases between. The DNA for the CDR3 is TGTGCCAGCAGAAAAAATGGGGGCGCCGGGGAGCTGTTTTTT. It codes for CASRKNGGAGELFF.

The chain couples TRBV12-5 to TRBJ2-7; D may be TRBD2 (5 bases). Germline CDR1 and CDR2: LGHNT and FRNRAP. The CDR3 loop spans 14 amino acids. V gave up 10 bases and J gave up 4 bases, with 20 bases separating them. The CDR3 DNA reads TGTGCTAACTTCTCCGGGATCGACCCGTACGAGCAGTACGTC. It specifies CANFSGIDPYEQYV.

The chain has TRBV30 and TRBJ1-1; D might be TRBD1 (6 bases). The CDR3 runs 12 residues. CDR1 and CDR2 (germline): GTSNPN, SVGIG (reference sequence). V was clipped by 3 bases and J by 5 bases, with 10 bases between them. CDR3 DNA sequence: TGTGCCTGGAGAAGGGGGGGGACTGAAGCTTTCTTT. Its translation: CAWRRGGTEAFF.

The chain carries TRBV11-3 and TRBJ1-1, with TRBD1 identical over 7 bases. The trim removed 4 bases at V and 7 bases at J, leaving 9 bases unmatched. Germline CDR1 SGHNT, CDR2 YENEEA. The CDR3 has 14 amino acids. This CDR3 is CASSSKGAPLEAFF. In nucleotides, the CDR3 is TGTGCCAGCAGCTCAAAGGGGGCCCCACTTGAAGCTTTCTTT.

The chain employs TRBV5-1 and TRBJ2-1, with TRBD1 as a possible D gene (6 bases). Looked up from germline, CDR1 is SGHRS and CDR2 is YFSETQ. The CDR3 is 16 amino acids. V lost 4 bases to trimming and J lost 8 bases, with 22 bases between them. CDR3 loop: CASSAPFWGLKDEQFF. CDR3 sequence (DNA): TGCGCCAGCAGCGCCCCTTTCTGGGGGCTTAAGGATGAGCAGTTCTTC.

The chain is built from TRBV24-1 and TRBJ2-2; 11 bases match TRBD1. V gave up 7 bases and J gave up 4 bases; unmatched junction bases: 1. The CDR3 loop spans 14 amino acids. In germline, CDR1 is KGHDR, CDR2 SFDVKD. CDR3 nucleotide sequence: TGTGCCACCAGAGGGACAGGGGGCACCGGGGAGCTGTTTTTT. This translates into CATRGTGGTGELFF.

The V gene is TRBV6-6, the J gene TRBJ2-1; TRBD2 matches 14 bases. J gave up 15 bases and V 4 bases, and 5 bases lay outside the gene matches. The germline V gene encodes CDR1 MNHNY and CDR2 SVGAGI (reference sequence). This CDR3 has 13 residues. The CDR3 DNA reads TGTGCCAGCAGTTCTGGGACTAGCGGGAGTTGGTTCTTC. Protein: CASSSGTSGSWFF.

The V and J genes are TRBV6-5 and TRBJ1-5; 7 nucleotides line up with TRBD1. The CDR3 is 12 residues long. Germline trimming cut 10 bases from V and 7 bases from J; bases unmatched to any gene: 7. Germline values: CDR1 MNHEY, CDR2 SVGAGI. CDR3 in amino acids: CATSRTGQPQHF. In DNA form, the CDR3 reads TGTGCCACCTCCCGGACAGGACAGCCCCAGCATTTT.

This clone was recorded once. The chain employs TRBV24-1 and TRBJ2-2; a weak D match, TRBD1 (6 bases). The length of the CDR3 is 15 residues. From germline, CDR1 is KGHDR and CDR2 SFDVKD. Between the trimmed V and J ends, which lost 3 bases and 4 bases, there was a span of 11 bases. CDR3 sequence reads: CATSDPGHLTGELFF. Written as DNA, the CDR3 is TGTGCCACCAGTGATCCGGGACACCTCACCGGGGAGCTGTTTTTT.

This chain connects TRBV3-1 (or the pseudogene TRBV3-2) to TRBJ1-1; 9 nucleotides line up with TRBD1. The V gene end was trimmed by 6 bases and the J gene end by 11 bases; junction bases not matched to a gene: 4. The CDR3 runs 11 residues. Germline V lookup: CDR1 LGHDT, CDR2 YNNKEL (reference sequence). In nucleotides, the CDR3 is TGTGCCAGCAGACAGGGGGCTCGGGCTTTCTTT. Protein sequence: CASRQGARAFF.

The sample holds a few counts of this clone. The chain has TRBV5-1 and TRBJ2-6, with D possibly matching TRBD1 (6 bases). V lost 6 bases, J lost 4 bases, and 14 bases lay in between. CDR3 length: 15 amino acids. Per germline, CDR1 SGHRS and CDR2 YFSETQ. CDR3 DNA sequence: TGCGCCAGCACGCCTGGGGGCGCCGGGGCCAACGTCCTGACTTTC. Translating gives CASTPGGAGANVLTF.

This chain connects TRBV9 to TRBJ2-5, with 8 bases lining up with TRBD2. V was clipped by 7 bases and J by 5 bases; unmatched bases: 7. The length of the CDR3 is 13 residues. Germline V gives CDR1 SGDLS, CDR2 YYNGEE. The CDR3 is CASGAGAFETQYF. The DNA for the CDR3 is TGTGCCAGCGGAGCGGGAGCGTTTGAGACCCAGTACTTC.

The J gene is TRBJ1-1, the V gene TRBV11-1; 8 bases fit TRBD1. CDR1 is SGHAT, CDR2 FQDESV, per germline (reference sequence). V shed 3 bases and J 6 bases; nucleotides not matched to a gene: 6. This CDR3 is built from 14 residues. This chain's CDR3 is CASSFQGASSEAFF. The CDR3 DNA reads as TGTGCCAGCAGCTTTCAGGGGGCGAGCTCTGAAGCTTTCTTT.

This chain links TRBV9 with TRBJ2-1, with 8 bases matching TRBD2. CDR1 is SGDLS, CDR2 YYNGEE, per germline. CDR3 size: 15 residues. J gave up 6 bases and V 0 bases, and 5 bases lay outside the gene matches. CDR3 nucleotides: TGTGCCAGCAGCGTAGGAGCGGGAGTCCCCAATGAGCAGTTCTTC. Amino acids: CASSVGAGVPNEQFF.

The gene calls are TRBV10-2 and TRBJ1-1; D may be TRBD1 (5 bases). The V end lost 3 bases, the J end lost 6 bases, and 14 bases lay between the germline ends. Germline CDR1 and CDR2: WSHSY and SAAADI. This CDR3 comprises 14 residues. CDR3 in amino acids: CASSDPTQGSEAFF. For the CDR3, the DNA is TGCGCCAGCAGTGACCCGACCCAGGGCTCTGAAGCTTTCTTT.

V usage is TRBV14 and J usage is TRBJ1-3; D remains ambiguous. Germline CDR1 reads SGHDN; CDR2 reads FVKESK. The V and J ends lost 1 base and 0 bases respectively, with 13 bases between them. The CDR3 consists of 17 residues. The CDR3 here is CASSQGGTAYSGNTIYF. CDR3 DNA sequence: TGTGCCAGCAGCCAAGGAGGAACGGCTTACTCTGGAAACACCATATATTTT.

This chain links TRBV30 with TRBJ2-3, with TRBD2 matching 8 bases. Germline-derived CDR1 and CDR2 are GTSNPN and SVGIG (reference sequence). The CDR3 sequence is 16 residues long. V trimming: 0 bases; J trimming: 2 bases; junction bases outside the gene matches: 7. The DNA of the CDR3 is TGTGCCTGGAGTGTACGAGCGGGGGCATACACAGATACGCAGTATTTT. As protein: CAWSVRAGAYTDTQYF.

The genes are TRBV25-1 and TRBJ2-1; 9 bases align to TRBD2. J lost 8 bases, V lost 1 base, and 15 bases had no gene match. The CDR3 totals 18 residues. Germline CDR1 is MGHDK and CDR2 is SYGVNS. The CDR3 spells CASSELVPSGAPLDEQFF. The CDR3 DNA reads TGTGCCAGCAGTGAATTAGTGCCTAGCGGGGCCCCCTTGGATGAGCAGTTCTTC.

The CDR3, as DNA: TGCGCCAGCAGCTTGACACCGACTAGCGGGATACTCATAGCCAAAAACATTCAGTACTTC. Translated, it gives CASSLTPTSGILIAKNIQYF. The genes are TRBV5-1 and TRBJ2-4; 11 bases are a match to TRBD2. Germline loops: CDR1 SGHRS, CDR2 YFSETQ. This CDR3 has 20 residues. After removal of 1 base from V and 0 bases from J, the junction contained 12 bases not matched to a gene.

This clone is categorized as medium-sized. Other nucleotide sequences in the sample specify the same CDR3. The chain is built from TRBV7-3 and TRBJ1-1, with TRBD1 as a possible D gene (5 bases). The ends were cut back, 2 bases at V and 11 bases at J, with 15 bases in the middle. CDR3 length: 13 amino acids. Germline CDR1 reads SGHTA; CDR2 reads FQGTGA. The CDR3 DNA is TGTGCCAGCAGCTTATCACGGGGGACGGGGGCTTTCTTT. It encodes CASSLSRGTGAFF. Filled out from reference TRBV7-3 and TRBJ1-1, the complete variable domain reads GAGVSQTPSNKVTEKGKYVELRCDPISGHTALYWYRQSLGQGPEFLIYFQGTGAADDSGLPNDRFFAVRPEGSVSTLKIQRTERGDSAVYLCASSLSRGTGAFFGQGTRLTVV.

As for this clone: One end of the junction fails to match germline, which may point to a read error. The chain uses TRBV4-2 and TRBJ1-1, with D perhaps TRBD1 (6 bases). The CDR3 covers 14 residues. CDR1 LGHNA and CDR2 YNFKEQ come from the germline V gene. The CDR3 region has the DNA TGTGCCAGCAGCCAAGTCACCCGGGACACCGAAGCTTTCTTT. Protein product: CASSQVTRDTEAFF.

This chain uses TRBV11-2 with TRBJ2-3; 14 bases are a match to TRBD2. Trimming removed 5 bases from V and 0 bases from J; junction bases left unmatched: 7. CDR1 SGHAT and CDR2 FQNNGV come from the germline V gene. The CDR3 has 18 residues. CDR3 sequence: CASSRLAGGRLSTDTQYF. For the CDR3, the DNA is TGTGCCAGCAGCCGACTAGCGGGGGGGAGGCTGAGCACAGATACGCAGTATTTT.

The genes are TRBV6-5 and TRBJ2-5, with TRBD1 matching 12 bases. The V and J ends lost 7 bases and 5 bases, in that order; junction bases with no gene match: 5. This CDR3 has 14 amino acids. Germline CDR1 is MNHEY and CDR2 is SVGAGI. The CDR3 sequence is CASIRDRGRETQYF. DNA of the CDR3: TGTGCCAGCATCCGGGACAGGGGGCGGGAGACCCAGTACTTC.

At least ten counts were recorded for this clone. The rearrangement uses TRBV6-5 and TRBJ1-1; 8 nucleotides match TRBD1. J gave up 8 bases and V 5 bases, and 10 bases lay outside the gene matches. Germline V gene sequence: CDR1 MNHEY, CDR2 SVGAGI. The CDR3 sequence is 14 residues long. This CDR3 is CASSNPGGAGEAFF. Written as DNA, the CDR3 is TGTGCCAGCAGTAATCCAGGGGGCGCCGGAGAAGCTTTCTTT.